The clone carrying this T cell receptor (beta chain) was counted a few times. The target antigen is unknown. This sample was included in a study of blood T cells in healthy people across ages. Findings of the study overall: Roughly linear age-related decline in beta diversity appeared, significant by age about 40. Among long-lived donors, naive CD4+ cells were more numerous and diversity higher than in aged donors.

Healthy individuals of Caucasian origin from Russia, aged about 6 to 100, served as donors. Per the germline V gene, CDR1 is WSHSY and CDR2 is SAAADI. The CDR3 runs 12 residues. Alongside a J-beta primer mix, a sample-barcoded 5' primer served in a second PCR lasting about 6 to 11 cycles. One entry per CDR3 protein results from TCRdb running MiXCR on the 5' RACE reads. The sample contains over 1,200,000 distinct CDR3 sequences, around 59% of which appear only once. The chain has TRBV10-2 and TRBJ2-4; D is possibly TRBD1 (5 bases). The better agreement between TRBJ2-7 and the DNA end casts doubt on the J call. Material for sequencing was blood. The sequence came from a young man in good health. This CDR3 reads CASSDQGYEQYF. CDR3 coding DNA: TGCGCCAGCAGTGATCAGGGCTACGAGCAGTACTTC.